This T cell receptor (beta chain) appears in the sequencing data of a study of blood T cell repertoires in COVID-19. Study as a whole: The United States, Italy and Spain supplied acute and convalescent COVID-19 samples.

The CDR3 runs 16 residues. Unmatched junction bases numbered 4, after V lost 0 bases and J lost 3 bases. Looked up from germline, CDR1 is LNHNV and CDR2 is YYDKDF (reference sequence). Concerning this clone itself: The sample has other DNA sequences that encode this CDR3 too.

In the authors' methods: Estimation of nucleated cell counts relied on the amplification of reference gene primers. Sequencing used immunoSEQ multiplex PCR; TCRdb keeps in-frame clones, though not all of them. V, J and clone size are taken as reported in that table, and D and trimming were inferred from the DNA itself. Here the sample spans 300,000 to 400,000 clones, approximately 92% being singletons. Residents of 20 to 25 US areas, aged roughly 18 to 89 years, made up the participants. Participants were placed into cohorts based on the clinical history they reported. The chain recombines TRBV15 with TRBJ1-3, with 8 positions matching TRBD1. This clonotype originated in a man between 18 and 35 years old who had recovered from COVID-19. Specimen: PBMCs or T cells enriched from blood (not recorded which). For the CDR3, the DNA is TGTGCCACCAGCAGAGACCAGGGGGCCAGTGGAAACACCATATATTTT. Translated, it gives CATSRDQGASGNTIYF.